This is a list of T cell receptor beta chains from one sample in a study of blood T cell repertoires in COVID-19. Here immunoSEQ multiplex PCR was the method, and the copy in TCRdb shows in-frame clones only, minus some. The sample has about 210,000 clones, 89% seen once. The specimen sequenced was peripheral blood. The origin of the receptors is a woman in her forties with acute or convalescent COVID-19. The conserved cysteine and the conserved F or W are not part of the CDR3 here.

V gene	CDR3 protein
TRBV11-2	ASSLVGGDTDTQY
TRBV6-5	ASSPTGASNEAF
TRBV19	ASRTANTEAF
TRBV6-6	ATWPGSQNSPLH
TRBV10-3	AISDPGIHNSPLH
TRBV9	ASSVTPLGQGSKRDYGYT
TRBV11-3	ASSPMLGGTGELF
TRBV13	ASSLEGTSPGYT
TRBV18	ASSSAASVSSGANVLT
TRBV5-4	ASSLDRVRDTIY
TRBV7-9	ASSKGGTGGPQH
TRBV19	ASSIGTGSETQY
TRBV6-5	ASSYSRGLGTEAF
TRBV9	ASSVVGVGETQY
TRBV7-3	ASSPHPQGTSGANVLT
TRBV10-3	AIKGQSDEKLF
TRBV11-2	ASSLTPGLNTEAF
TRBV5-5	ASSLGTGGFTDTQY
TRBV5-4	ASSPRSTVNTEAF
TRBV6-5	ASSKQGGTDTQY
TRBV10-3	AISGGDQPQH
TRBV28	ASSLREPLVRTEAF
TRBV4-2	ASSHGSGVGLNTEAF
TRBV5-1	ASSFRMNTEAF
TRBV18	ASSPVDSRYNSPLH
TRBV24-1	ATSDLLAGSINSPLH
TRBV6-6	ASSYSTVNYGYT
TRBV30	AWSTENIQY
TRBV9	ASSAVHAGTEAF
TRBV12-3/TRBV12-4	ANGLNTGELF
TRBV7-9	ASSLGGTGGHQETQY
TRBV2	ASSGGQGFSGNTIY
TRBV2	ASSRDRRAAGEKLF
TRBV5-1	ASSFPGTEGTGELF
TRBV5-1	ASSGGGLYTGELF
TRBV7-9	ASSLEQWEQGGYT
TRBV27	ASSYRQGVILYGYT
TRBV21-1	ASSEAGGKTGELF
TRBV6-5	ASSSLLNRDLGGYT